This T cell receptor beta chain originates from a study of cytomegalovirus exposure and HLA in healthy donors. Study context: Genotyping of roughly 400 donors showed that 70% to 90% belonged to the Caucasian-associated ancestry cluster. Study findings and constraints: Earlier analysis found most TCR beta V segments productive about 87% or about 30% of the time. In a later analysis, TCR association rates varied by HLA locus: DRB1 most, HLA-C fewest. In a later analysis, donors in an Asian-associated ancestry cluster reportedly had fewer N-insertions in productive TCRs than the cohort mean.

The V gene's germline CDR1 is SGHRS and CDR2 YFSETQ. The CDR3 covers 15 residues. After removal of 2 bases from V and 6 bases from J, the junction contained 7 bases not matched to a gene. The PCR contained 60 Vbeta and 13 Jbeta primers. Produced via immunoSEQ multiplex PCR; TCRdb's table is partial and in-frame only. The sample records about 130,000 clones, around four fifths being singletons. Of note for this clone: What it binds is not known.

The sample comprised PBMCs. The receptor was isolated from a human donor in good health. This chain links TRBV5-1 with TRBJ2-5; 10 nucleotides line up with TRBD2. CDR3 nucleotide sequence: TGCGCCAGCAGCTTCGCTAGCGGGGGTTTGAAGACCCAGTACTTC. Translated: CASSFASGGLKTQYF.